The TCR beta chain under discussion was sequenced for a study of blood T cell repertoires in COVID-19. About the study: Samples taken during acute and convalescent COVID-19 were collected in the United States, Italy and Spain. The analysed material was cDNA or gDNA that came from T cells, B-cell-depleted T cells, or PBMCs.

Unmatched junction bases numbered 8, after V lost 8 bases and J lost 3 bases. The CDR3 runs 14 residues. CDR1 and CDR2 from the germline V gene are MDHEN and SYDVKM. This table comes from immunoSEQ multiplex PCR, and its TCRdb copy is limited to in-frame clones, with some not included. The sample consists of some 130,000 clones, about 89% of them appearing once. Input material: peripheral blood. The receptor was derived from a man aged 55-75 years with COVID-19, enrolled during active disease. V and J are TRBV28 and TRBJ2-5; 8 bases agree with TRBD1. The CDR3 reads CASGKPGGKETQYF. CDR3 bases: TGTGCCAGCGGGAAACCAGGGGGCAAAGAGACCCAGTACTTC.